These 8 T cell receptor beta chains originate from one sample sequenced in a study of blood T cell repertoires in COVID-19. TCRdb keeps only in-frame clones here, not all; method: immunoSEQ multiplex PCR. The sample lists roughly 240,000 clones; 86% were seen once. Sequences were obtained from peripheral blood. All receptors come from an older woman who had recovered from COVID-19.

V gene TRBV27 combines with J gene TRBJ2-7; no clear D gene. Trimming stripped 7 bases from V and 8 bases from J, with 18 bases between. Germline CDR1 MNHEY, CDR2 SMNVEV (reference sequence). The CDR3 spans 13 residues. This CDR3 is CASTLNGQAKQYF. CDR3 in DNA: TGTGCCAGCACCCTCAATGGCCAGGCGAAGCAGTACTTC.

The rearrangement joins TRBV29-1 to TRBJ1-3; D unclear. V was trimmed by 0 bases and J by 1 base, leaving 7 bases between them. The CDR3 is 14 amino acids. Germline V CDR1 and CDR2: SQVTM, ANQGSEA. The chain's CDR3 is CSVEESVSGNTIYF. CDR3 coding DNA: TGCAGCGTTGAAGAGTCGGTTTCTGGAAACACCATATATTTT.

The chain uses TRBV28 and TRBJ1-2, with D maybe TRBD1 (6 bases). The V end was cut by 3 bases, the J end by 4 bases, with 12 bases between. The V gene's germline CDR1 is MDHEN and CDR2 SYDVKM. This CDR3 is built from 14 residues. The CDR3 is CASSLGASLYGYTF. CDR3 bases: TGTGCCAGCAGTTTGGGGGCCAGCCTCTATGGCTACACCTTC.

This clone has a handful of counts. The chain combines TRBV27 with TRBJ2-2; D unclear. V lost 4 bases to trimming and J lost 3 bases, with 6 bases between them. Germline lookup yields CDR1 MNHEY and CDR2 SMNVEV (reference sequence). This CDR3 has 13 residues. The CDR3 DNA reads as TGTGCCAGCAGTTCCTTTTACACCGGGGAGCTGTTTTTT. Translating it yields CASSSFYTGELFF.

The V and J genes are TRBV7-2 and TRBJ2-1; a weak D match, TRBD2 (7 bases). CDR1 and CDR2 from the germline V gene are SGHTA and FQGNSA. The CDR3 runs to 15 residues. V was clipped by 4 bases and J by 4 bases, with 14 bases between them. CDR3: CASSWSGGAYNEQFF. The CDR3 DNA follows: TGTGCCAGCAGCTGGTCGGGGGGCGCTTACAATGAGCAGTTCTTC.

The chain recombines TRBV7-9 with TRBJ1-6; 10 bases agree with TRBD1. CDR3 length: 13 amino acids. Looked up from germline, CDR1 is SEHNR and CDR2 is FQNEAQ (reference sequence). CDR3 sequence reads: CVSGTGVYSPLHF. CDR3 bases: TGTGTGTCGGGGACAGGGGTATATTCACCCCTCCACTTT.

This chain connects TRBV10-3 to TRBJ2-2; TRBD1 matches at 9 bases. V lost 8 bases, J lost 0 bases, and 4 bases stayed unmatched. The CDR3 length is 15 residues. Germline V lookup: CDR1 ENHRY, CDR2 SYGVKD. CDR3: CAIGGTGPNTGELFF. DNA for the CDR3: TGTGCCATCGGGGGGACAGGGCCGAACACCGGGGAGCTGTTTTTT.

The DNA for the CDR3 is TGTGCCGGGGCGGGCGAGGGGGTGGTGGCCCTCCACTTT. Encoded protein: CAGAGEGVVALHF. This sequence joins TRBV2 and TRBJ1-6; a possible D gene is TRBD1 (6 bases). Germline CDR1 reads SNHLY; CDR2 reads FYNNEI. With 11 bases removed from V and 14 bases from J, the gap between germline ends came to 22 bases. The CDR3 sequence is 13 residues long.